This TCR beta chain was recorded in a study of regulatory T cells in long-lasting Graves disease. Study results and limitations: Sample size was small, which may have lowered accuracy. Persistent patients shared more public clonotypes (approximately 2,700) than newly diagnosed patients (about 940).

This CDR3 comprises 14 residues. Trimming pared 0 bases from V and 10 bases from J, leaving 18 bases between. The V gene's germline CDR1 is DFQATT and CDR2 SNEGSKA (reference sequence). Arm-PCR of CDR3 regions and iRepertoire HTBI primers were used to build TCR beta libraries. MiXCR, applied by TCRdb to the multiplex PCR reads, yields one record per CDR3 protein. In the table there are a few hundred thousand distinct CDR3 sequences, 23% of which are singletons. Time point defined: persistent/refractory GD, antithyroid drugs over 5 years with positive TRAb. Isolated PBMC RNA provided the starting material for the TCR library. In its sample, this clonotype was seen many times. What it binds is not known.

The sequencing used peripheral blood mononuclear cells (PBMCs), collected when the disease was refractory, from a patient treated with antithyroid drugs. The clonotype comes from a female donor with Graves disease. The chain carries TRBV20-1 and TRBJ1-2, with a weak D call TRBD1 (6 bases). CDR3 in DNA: TGCAGTGCTAGAGATGCGGGGCAGGGGATGATCTACACCTTC. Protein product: CSARDAGQGMIYTF.